This is a list of T cell receptor beta chains from one sample in a study of blood T cell repertoires in COVID-19. Assay used: immunoSEQ multiplex PCR; TCRdb lists only in-frame clones, some missing. The data contain 37,000 or so clones, approximately 86% of them singletons. Sequencing was performed on peripheral blood. The receptors here all came from a human donor in a cohort sampled during active COVID-19. Each CDR3 is given with its conserved first and last residue. D genes are given only for firm matches. A row's size may be missing; if present it is once, few, many or a size class.

>.|TRBV7-3|TRBJ2-4|.|15
CASITPQDGKNIQYF
TGTGCCAGCATCACCCCACAGGACGGGAAAAACATTCAGTACTTC
>.|TRBV20-1|TRBJ2-7|TRBD2|14
CSASTSGGNYEQYF
TGCAGTGCTAGTACTAGCGGGGGGAACTACGAGCAGTACTTC
>once|TRBV27|TRBJ2-4|TRBD1|14
CASSSPGGGNIQYF
TGTGCCAGCAGCTCTCCAGGGGGCGGGAACATTCAGTACTTC
>.|TRBV7-2|TRBJ1-2|TRBD1|17
CASSFLFTGVENYGYTF
TGTGCCAGCAGCTTCCTATTTACAGGGGTGGAAAACTATGGCTACACCTTC
>.|TRBV30|TRBJ1-2|TRBD1|14
CAWRTGWIHYGYTF
TGTGCCTGGAGGACAGGGTGGATCCACTATGGCTACACCTTC
>.|TRBV5-1|TRBJ1-4|.|14
CASSPGGRWEKLFF
TGCGCCAGCAGCCCGGGCGGGCGGTGGGAGAAACTGTTTTTT
>medium-sized|TRBV25-1|TRBJ2-2|TRBD1|15
CASSGRQGAGGELFF
TGTGCCAGCAGTGGGAGACAGGGGGCGGGCGGGGAGCTGTTTTTT
>.|TRBV2|TRBJ2-6|.|15
CASSEREAGANVLTF
TGTGCCAGCAGTGAAAGGGAGGCTGGGGCCAACGTCCTGACTTTC
>.|TRBV19|TRBJ1-2|.|14
CASSIAAVNYGYTF
TGTGCCAGTAGTATAGCGGCGGTTAACTATGGCTACACCTTC
>.|TRBV9|TRBJ1-5|TRBD1|14
CASSPTGGNQPQHF
TGTGCCAGCAGCCCGACAGGGGGGAATCAGCCCCAGCATTTT
>.|TRBV28|TRBJ1-2|TRBD1|14
CAGRTTGENYGYTF
TGTGCCGGTAGAACAACAGGGGAAAACTATGGCTACACCTTC
>once|TRBV9|TRBJ2-3|TRBD2|17
CASSVTVQRGPTDTQYF
TGTGCCAGCAGCGTAACGGTCCAGCGGGGGCCCACAGATACGCAGTATTTT